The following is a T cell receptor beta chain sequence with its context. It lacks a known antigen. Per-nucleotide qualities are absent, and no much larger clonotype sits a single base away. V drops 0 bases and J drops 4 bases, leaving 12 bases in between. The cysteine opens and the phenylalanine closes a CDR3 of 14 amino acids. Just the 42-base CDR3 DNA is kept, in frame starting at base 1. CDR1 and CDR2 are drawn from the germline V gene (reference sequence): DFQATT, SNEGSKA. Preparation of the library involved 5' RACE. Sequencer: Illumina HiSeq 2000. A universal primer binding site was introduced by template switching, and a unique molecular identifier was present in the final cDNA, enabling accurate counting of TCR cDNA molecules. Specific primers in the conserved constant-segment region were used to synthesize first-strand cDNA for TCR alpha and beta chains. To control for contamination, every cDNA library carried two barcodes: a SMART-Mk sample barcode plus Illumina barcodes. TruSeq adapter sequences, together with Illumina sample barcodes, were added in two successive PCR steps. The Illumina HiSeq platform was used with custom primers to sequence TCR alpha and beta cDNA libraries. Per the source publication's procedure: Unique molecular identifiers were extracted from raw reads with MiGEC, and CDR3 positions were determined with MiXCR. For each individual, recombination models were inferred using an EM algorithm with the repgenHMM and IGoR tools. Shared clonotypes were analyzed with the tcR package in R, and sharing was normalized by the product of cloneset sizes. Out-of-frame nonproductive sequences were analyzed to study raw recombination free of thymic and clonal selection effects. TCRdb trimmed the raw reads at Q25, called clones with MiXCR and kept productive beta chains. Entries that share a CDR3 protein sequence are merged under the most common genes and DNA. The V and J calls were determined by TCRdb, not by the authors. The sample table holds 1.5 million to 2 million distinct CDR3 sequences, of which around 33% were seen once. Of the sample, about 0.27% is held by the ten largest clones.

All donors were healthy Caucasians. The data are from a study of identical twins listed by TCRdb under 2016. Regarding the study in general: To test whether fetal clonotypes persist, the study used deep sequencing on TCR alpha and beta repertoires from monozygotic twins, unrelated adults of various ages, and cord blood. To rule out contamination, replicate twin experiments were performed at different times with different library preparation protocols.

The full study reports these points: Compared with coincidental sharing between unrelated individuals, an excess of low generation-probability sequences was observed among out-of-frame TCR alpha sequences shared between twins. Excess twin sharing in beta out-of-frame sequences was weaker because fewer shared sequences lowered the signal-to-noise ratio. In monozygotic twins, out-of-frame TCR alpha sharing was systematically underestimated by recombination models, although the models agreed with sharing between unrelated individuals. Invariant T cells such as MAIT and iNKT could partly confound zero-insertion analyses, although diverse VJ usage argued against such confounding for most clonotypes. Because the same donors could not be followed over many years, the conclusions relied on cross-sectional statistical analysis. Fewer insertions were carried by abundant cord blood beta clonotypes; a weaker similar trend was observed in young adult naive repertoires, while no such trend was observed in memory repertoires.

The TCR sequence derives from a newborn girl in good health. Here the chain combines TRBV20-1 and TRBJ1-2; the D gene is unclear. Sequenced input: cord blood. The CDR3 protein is CSARDPPGFYGYTF. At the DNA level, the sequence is TGCAGTGCTAGAGATCCCCCAGGATTCTATGGCTACACCTTC.